Listed below are T cell receptor beta chains from one sample, sequenced in a study of blood T cell repertoires in COVID-19. Generated by immunoSEQ multiplex PCR, the TCRdb table keeps only in-frame clones and is missing some. The sample includes just under 95,000 clones, around 80% of them seen just once. The source material was peripheral blood. The receptors shown here come from a human donor in a cohort sampled during active COVID-19. The CDR3 runs from the conserved cysteine through the conserved F or W. The order of the fields is V gene, D gene, J gene, clone size, CDR3 length, CDR3 protein, CDR3 DNA. A D gene is named only where the DNA matches it firmly. Clone size appears in some rows only: once, few, many, or a class for an expanded clone.

v_call: TRBV28; d_call: .; j_call: TRBJ1-2; clone_size: .; cdr3_length: 14; cdr3_aa: CASSHSNRHYGYTF; cdr3_nt: TGTGCCAGCAGTCATAGTAACAGACACTATGGCTACACCTTC
v_call: TRBV3-1/TRBV3-2; d_call: .; j_call: TRBJ2-7; clone_size: .; cdr3_length: 14; cdr3_aa: CASSQDISGYEQYF; cdr3_nt: TGTGCCAGCAGCCAAGATATCAGCGGCTACGAGCAGTACTTC
v_call: TRBV27; d_call: TRBD1; j_call: TRBJ2-7; clone_size: once; cdr3_length: 12; cdr3_aa: CASTDRGYEQYF; cdr3_nt: TGTGCCAGCACGGACAGGGGGTACGAGCAGTACTTC
v_call: TRBV7-8; d_call: .; j_call: TRBJ2-7; clone_size: once; cdr3_length: 15; cdr3_aa: CASSLSGAPTYEQYF; cdr3_nt: TGTGCCAGCAGCTTATCAGGGGCCCCTACCTACGAGCAGTACTTC
v_call: TRBV14; d_call: TRBD1; j_call: TRBJ2-7; clone_size: .; cdr3_length: 14; cdr3_aa: CASSQWTGGREQYF; cdr3_nt: TGTGCCAGCAGCCAGTGGACAGGGGGGCGCGAGCAGTACTTC
v_call: TRBV18; d_call: TRBD1; j_call: TRBJ2-2; clone_size: .; cdr3_length: 15; cdr3_aa: CASSPDRENTGELFF; cdr3_nt: TGTGCCAGCTCACCAGACAGGGAGAACACCGGGGAGCTGTTTTTT
v_call: TRBV28; d_call: TRBD1; j_call: TRBJ1-1; clone_size: .; cdr3_length: 15; cdr3_aa: CASRALQGRNTEAFF; cdr3_nt: TGTGCCAGCAGGGCCTTACAGGGGAGGAACACTGAAGCTTTCTTT
v_call: TRBV20-1; d_call: .; j_call: TRBJ2-7; clone_size: .; cdr3_length: 14; cdr3_aa: CSASGPTRSYEQYF; cdr3_nt: TGCAGTGCTAGTGGACCGACCAGGTCATACGAGCAGTACTTC
v_call: TRBV5-1; d_call: TRBD1; j_call: TRBJ2-1; clone_size: .; cdr3_length: 16; cdr3_aa: CASSLGGTGKLDEQFF; cdr3_nt: TGCGCCAGCAGCTTGGGTGGGACAGGGAAACTCGATGAGCAGTTCTTC
v_call: TRBV6-6; d_call: TRBD1; j_call: TRBJ1-1; clone_size: .; cdr3_length: 14; cdr3_aa: CASSYGPGQGTTFF; cdr3_nt: TGTGCCAGCAGTTACGGCCCGGGACAGGGGACGACTTTCTTT
v_call: TRBV12-3/TRBV12-4; d_call: .; j_call: TRBJ2-7; clone_size: .; cdr3_length: 13; cdr3_aa: CASSPSVEAAQYF; cdr3_nt: TGTGCCAGCAGTCCCTCGGTGGAGGCCGCTCAGTACTTC
v_call: TRBV10-2; d_call: TRBD1; j_call: TRBJ1-2; clone_size: .; cdr3_length: 14; cdr3_aa: CASKKTGGDYGYTF; cdr3_nt: TGCGCCAGCAAAAAGACAGGGGGCGACTATGGCTACACCTTC
v_call: TRBV7-9; d_call: .; j_call: TRBJ1-1; clone_size: .; cdr3_length: 15; cdr3_aa: CASSLDAGLNTEAFF; cdr3_nt: TGTGCCAGCAGCTTAGATGCGGGCCTGAACACTGAAGCTTTCTTT
v_call: TRBV11-3; d_call: .; j_call: TRBJ2-7; clone_size: .; cdr3_length: 15; cdr3_aa: CASSLHSANSYEQYF; cdr3_nt: TGTGCCAGCAGCTTACATAGCGCCAATTCCTACGAGCAGTACTTC
v_call: TRBV7-2; d_call: TRBD1; j_call: TRBJ2-1; clone_size: once; cdr3_length: 15; cdr3_aa: CASSRRQGAYNEQFF; cdr3_nt: TGTGCCAGCAGCCGGCGACAGGGGGCGTACAATGAGCAGTTCTTC
v_call: TRBV6-5; d_call: .; j_call: TRBJ2-7; clone_size: .; cdr3_length: 14; cdr3_aa: CASRVSADSYEQYF; cdr3_nt: TGTGCCAGCAGAGTCTCAGCGGACTCCTACGAGCAGTACTTC
v_call: TRBV18; d_call: TRBD1; j_call: TRBJ1-1; clone_size: .; cdr3_length: 15; cdr3_aa: CASSADRGSHTEAFF; cdr3_nt: TGTGCCAGCTCAGCGGACAGGGGCTCCCACACTGAAGCTTTCTTT
v_call: TRBV27; d_call: .; j_call: TRBJ2-7; clone_size: .; cdr3_length: 13; cdr3_aa: CASSLGQSYEQYF; cdr3_nt: TGTGCCAGCAGTTTGGGGCAGAGCTACGAGCAGTACTTC
v_call: TRBV2; d_call: .; j_call: TRBJ2-7; clone_size: few; cdr3_length: 11; cdr3_aa: CASSGHYEQYF; cdr3_nt: TGTGCCAGCAGTGGTCACTACGAGCAGTACTTC
v_call: TRBV6-5; d_call: .; j_call: TRBJ1-2; clone_size: .; cdr3_length: 16; cdr3_aa: CASSYFSTGRLYGYTF; cdr3_nt: TGTGCCAGCAGTTACTTCTCGACAGGCCGCCTCTATGGCTACACCTTC
v_call: TRBV14; d_call: .; j_call: TRBJ1-4; clone_size: .; cdr3_length: 13; cdr3_aa: CASSDRNIEKLFF; cdr3_nt: TGTGCCAGCAGCGACAGGAATATTGAAAAACTGTTTTTT
v_call: TRBV5-6; d_call: .; j_call: TRBJ1-6; clone_size: .; cdr3_length: 17; cdr3_aa: CASSLRSAGSLEAPLHF; cdr3_nt: TGTGCCAGCAGCTTAAGGTCGGCAGGTTCCTTGGAGGCACCCCTCCACTTT
v_call: TRBV6-6; d_call: TRBD1; j_call: TRBJ1-4; clone_size: .; cdr3_length: 15; cdr3_aa: CASSYSRTGVEKLFF; cdr3_nt: TGTGCCAGCAGTTACTCGCGGACAGGTGTTGAAAAACTGTTTTTT
v_call: TRBV11-2; d_call: TRBD1; j_call: TRBJ1-1; clone_size: once; cdr3_length: 18; cdr3_aa: CASSPRTGVRRVNTEAFF; cdr3_nt: TGTGCCAGCAGCCCACGGACAGGGGTGCGGCGGGTCAACACTGAAGCTTTCTTT
v_call: TRBV6-5; d_call: TRBD1; j_call: TRBJ2-7; clone_size: .; cdr3_length: 15; cdr3_aa: CASSPVQGSPLEQYF; cdr3_nt: TGTGCCAGCAGTCCCGTACAGGGGTCACCTCTCGAGCAGTACTTC
v_call: TRBV28; d_call: .; j_call: TRBJ2-7; clone_size: .; cdr3_length: 14; cdr3_aa: CASSFGGIGLEQYF; cdr3_nt: TGTGCCAGCAGTTTCGGAGGGATTGGCCTCGAGCAGTACTTC
v_call: TRBV9; d_call: .; j_call: TRBJ2-7; clone_size: .; cdr3_length: 14; cdr3_aa: CASSVVPGFSEQYF; cdr3_nt: TGTGCCAGCAGCGTAGTTCCCGGGTTCTCCGAGCAGTACTTC
v_call: TRBV28; d_call: .; j_call: TRBJ1-1; clone_size: .; cdr3_length: 12; cdr3_aa: CASSPPGGRAFF; cdr3_nt: TGTGCCAGCAGTCCGCCTGGGGGGAGGGCTTTCTTT
v_call: TRBV28; d_call: TRBD1; j_call: TRBJ2-7; clone_size: .; cdr3_length: 15; cdr3_aa: CASRSPGQSPHEQYF; cdr3_nt: TGTGCCAGCAGGTCTCCGGGACAGAGTCCCCACGAGCAGTACTTC
v_call: TRBV2; d_call: .; j_call: TRBJ1-3; clone_size: .; cdr3_length: 15; cdr3_aa: CASSEGRGSGNTIYF; cdr3_nt: TGTGCCAGCAGTGAGGGCCGGGGATCTGGAAACACCATATATTTT
v_call: TRBV28; d_call: .; j_call: TRBJ1-2; clone_size: .; cdr3_length: 15; cdr3_aa: CASSLPPRGGYGYTF; cdr3_nt: TGTGCCAGCAGTTTACCTCCCCGCGGGGGATATGGCTACACCTTC
v_call: TRBV30; d_call: .; j_call: TRBJ1-1; clone_size: .; cdr3_length: 13; cdr3_aa: CAWAFGSTTEAFF; cdr3_nt: TGTGCCTGGGCCTTCGGGTCAACGACTGAAGCTTTCTTT
v_call: TRBV19; d_call: .; j_call: TRBJ2-2; clone_size: .; cdr3_length: 16; cdr3_aa: CASTRSRGTNTGELFF; cdr3_nt: TGTGCCAGTACAAGGTCTCGCGGGACCAACACCGGGGAGCTGTTTTTT
v_call: TRBV9; d_call: TRBD1; j_call: TRBJ1-4; clone_size: .; cdr3_length: 16; cdr3_aa: CASSTGTGATNEKLFF; cdr3_nt: TGTGCCAGCAGCACCGGGACAGGGGCAACTAATGAAAAACTGTTTTTT
v_call: TRBV6-5; d_call: .; j_call: TRBJ1-5; clone_size: few; cdr3_length: 12; cdr3_aa: CASGGGGQPQHF; cdr3_nt: TGTGCCAGTGGTGGGGGCGGTCAGCCCCAGCATTTT
v_call: TRBV19; d_call: .; j_call: TRBJ2-7; clone_size: once; cdr3_length: 13; cdr3_aa: CASSLTGVYEQYF; cdr3_nt: TGTGCCAGTAGCCTCACGGGGGTCTACGAGCAGTACTTC